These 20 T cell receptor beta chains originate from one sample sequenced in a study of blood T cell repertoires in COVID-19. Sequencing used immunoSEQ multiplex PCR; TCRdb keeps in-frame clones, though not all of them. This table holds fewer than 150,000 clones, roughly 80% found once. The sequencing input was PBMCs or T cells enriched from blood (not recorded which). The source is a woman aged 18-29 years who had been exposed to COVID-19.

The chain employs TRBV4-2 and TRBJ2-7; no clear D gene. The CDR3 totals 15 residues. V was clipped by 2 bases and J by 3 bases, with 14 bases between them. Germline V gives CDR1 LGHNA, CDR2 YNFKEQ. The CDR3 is CASSQTSTKIYEQYF. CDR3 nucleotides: TGTGCCAGCAGCCAAACGTCTACGAAAATCTACGAGCAGTACTTC.

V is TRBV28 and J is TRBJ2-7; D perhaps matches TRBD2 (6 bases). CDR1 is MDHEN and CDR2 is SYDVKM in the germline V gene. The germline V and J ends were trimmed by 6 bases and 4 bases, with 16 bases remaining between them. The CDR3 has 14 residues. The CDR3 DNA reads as TGTGCCAGCAGCCCCTTCCGGGACTTTTACGAGCAGTACTTC. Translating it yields CASSPFRDFYEQYF.

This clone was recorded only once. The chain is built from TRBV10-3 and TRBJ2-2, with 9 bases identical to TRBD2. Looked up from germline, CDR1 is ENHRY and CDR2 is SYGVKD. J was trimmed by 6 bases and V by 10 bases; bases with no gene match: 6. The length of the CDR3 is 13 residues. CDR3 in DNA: TGTGCCAGACGGACTAGCGAAGCCGGGGAGCTGTTTTTT. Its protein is CARRTSEAGELFF.

The CDR3, as DNA: TGTGCCAGCTCACCTACTGGACAGGGGGCTGAGCAGCCCCAGCATTTT. Protein: CASSPTGQGAEQPQHF. The V and J genes are TRBV18 and TRBJ1-5; 11 bases are shared with TRBD1. Trimming took 3 bases from V and 7 from J; bases not matched to a gene: 8. Germline lookup yields CDR1 KGHSH and CDR2 LQKENI. The CDR3 sequence is 16 residues long.

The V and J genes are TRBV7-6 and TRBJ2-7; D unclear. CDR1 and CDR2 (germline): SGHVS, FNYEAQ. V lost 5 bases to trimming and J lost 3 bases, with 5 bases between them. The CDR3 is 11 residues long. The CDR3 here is CASSPYYEQYF. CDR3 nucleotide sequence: TGTGCCAGCAGCCCCTACTACGAGCAGTACTTC.

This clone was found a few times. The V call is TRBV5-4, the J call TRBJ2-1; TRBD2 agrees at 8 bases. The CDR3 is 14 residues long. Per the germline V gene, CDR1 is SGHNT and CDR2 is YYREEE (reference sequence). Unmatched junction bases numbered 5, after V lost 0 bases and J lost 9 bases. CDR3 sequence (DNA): TGTGCCAGCAGCTTGGTAGGGACTAGTGGTGAGCAGTTCTTC. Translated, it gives CASSLVGTSGEQFF. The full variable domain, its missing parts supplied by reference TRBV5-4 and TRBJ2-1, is ETGVTQSPTHLIKTRGQQVTLRCSSQSGHNTVSWYQQALGQGPQFIFQYYREEENGRGNFPPRFSGLQFPNYSSELNVNALELDDSALYLCASSLVGTSGEQFFGPGTRLTVL.

The CDR3 loop reads CAWSSGDWTEAFF. The DNA for the CDR3 is TGTGCCTGGTCTTCAGGGGATTGGACTGAAGCTTTCTTT. The chain employs TRBV30 and TRBJ1-1; D perhaps matches TRBD1 (6 bases). The CDR3 has 13 amino acids. V gave up 5 bases and J gave up 5 bases, with 15 bases separating them. Germline V CDR1 and CDR2: GTSNPN, SVGIG (reference sequence).

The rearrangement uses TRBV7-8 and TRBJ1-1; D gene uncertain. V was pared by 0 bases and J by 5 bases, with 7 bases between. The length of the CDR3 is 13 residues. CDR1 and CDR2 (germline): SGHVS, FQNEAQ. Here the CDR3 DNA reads TGTGCCAGCAGCTTAGCGGAGATGACTGAAGCTTTCTTT. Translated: CASSLAEMTEAFF.

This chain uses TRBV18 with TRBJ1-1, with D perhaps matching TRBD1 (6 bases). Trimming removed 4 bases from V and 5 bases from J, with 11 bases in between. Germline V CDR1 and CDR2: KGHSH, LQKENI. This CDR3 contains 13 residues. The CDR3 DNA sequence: TGTGCCAGCTCACAAAACAGGGATACTGAAGCTTTCTTT. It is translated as CASSQNRDTEAFF.

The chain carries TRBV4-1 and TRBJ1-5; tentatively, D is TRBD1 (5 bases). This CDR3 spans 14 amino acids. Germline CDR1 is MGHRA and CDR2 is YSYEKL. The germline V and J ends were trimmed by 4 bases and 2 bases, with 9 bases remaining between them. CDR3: CASSLDSGNQPQHF. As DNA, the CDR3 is TGCGCCAGCAGCCTAGACAGTGGCAATCAGCCCCAGCATTTT.

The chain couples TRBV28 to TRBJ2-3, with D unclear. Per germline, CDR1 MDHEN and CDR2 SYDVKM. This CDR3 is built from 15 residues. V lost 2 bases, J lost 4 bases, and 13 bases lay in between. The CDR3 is CASSLASRRADTQYF. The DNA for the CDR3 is TGTGCCAGCAGTTTAGCGTCAAGAAGAGCAGATACGCAGTATTTT.

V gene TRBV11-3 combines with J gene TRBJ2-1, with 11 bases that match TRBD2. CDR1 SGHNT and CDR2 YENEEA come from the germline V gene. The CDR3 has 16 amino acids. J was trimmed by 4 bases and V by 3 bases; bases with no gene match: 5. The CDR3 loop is CASSFGTSGLYNEQFF. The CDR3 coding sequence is TGTGCCAGCAGCTTCGGGACTAGCGGCTTGTACAATGAGCAGTTCTTC.

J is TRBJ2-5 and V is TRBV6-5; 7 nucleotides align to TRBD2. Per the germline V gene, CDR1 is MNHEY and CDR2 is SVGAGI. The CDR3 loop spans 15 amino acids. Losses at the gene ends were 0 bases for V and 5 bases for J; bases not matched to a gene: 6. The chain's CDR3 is CASSYSAGVGETQYF. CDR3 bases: TGTGCCAGCAGTTACTCGGCGGGAGTAGGGGAGACCCAGTACTTC.

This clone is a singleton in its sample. Written as DNA, the CDR3 is TGCGCCAGCAGCTTGGAAGAGACAGGGGGCACCGACGAGCAGTACTTC. Its protein is CASSLEETGGTDEQYF. This chain connects TRBV5-1 to TRBJ2-7, with 10 positions matching TRBD1. With V trimmed by 0 bases and J by 5 bases, 8 bases remained unmatched. The CDR3 length is 16 residues. The germline V gene encodes CDR1 SGHRS and CDR2 YFSETQ.

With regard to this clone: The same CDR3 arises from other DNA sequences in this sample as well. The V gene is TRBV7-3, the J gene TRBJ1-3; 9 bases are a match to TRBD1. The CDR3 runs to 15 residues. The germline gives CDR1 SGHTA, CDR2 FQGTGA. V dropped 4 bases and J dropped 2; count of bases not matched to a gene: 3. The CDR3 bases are TGTGCCAGCAGCTCCGGGACAGGGACTGGAAACACCATATATTTT. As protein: CASSSGTGTGNTIYF. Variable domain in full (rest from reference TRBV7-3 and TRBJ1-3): GAGVSQTPSNKVTEKGKYVELRCDPISGHTALYWYRQSLGQGPEFLIYFQGTGAADDSGLPNDRFFAVRPEGSVSTLKIQRTERGDSAVYLCASSSGTGTGNTIYFGEGSWLTVV.

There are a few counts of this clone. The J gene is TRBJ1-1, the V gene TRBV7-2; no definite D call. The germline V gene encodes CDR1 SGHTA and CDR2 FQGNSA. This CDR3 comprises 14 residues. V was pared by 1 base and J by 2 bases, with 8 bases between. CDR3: CASSLVWANTEAFF. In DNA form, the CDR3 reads TGTGCCAGCAGCTTAGTGTGGGCTAACACTGAAGCTTTCTTT.

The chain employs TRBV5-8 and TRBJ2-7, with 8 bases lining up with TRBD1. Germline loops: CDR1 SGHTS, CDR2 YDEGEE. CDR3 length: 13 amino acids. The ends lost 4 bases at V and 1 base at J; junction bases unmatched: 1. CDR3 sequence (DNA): TGTGCCAGCAGCCGGGACAGGTCCTACGAGCAGTACTTC. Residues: CASSRDRSYEQYF.

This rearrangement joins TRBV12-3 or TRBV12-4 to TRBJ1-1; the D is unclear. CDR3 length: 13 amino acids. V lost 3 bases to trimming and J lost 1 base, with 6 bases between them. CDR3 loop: CASSFSPNTEAFF. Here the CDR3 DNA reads TGTGCCAGCAGTTTTAGCCCGAACACTGAAGCTTTCTTT.

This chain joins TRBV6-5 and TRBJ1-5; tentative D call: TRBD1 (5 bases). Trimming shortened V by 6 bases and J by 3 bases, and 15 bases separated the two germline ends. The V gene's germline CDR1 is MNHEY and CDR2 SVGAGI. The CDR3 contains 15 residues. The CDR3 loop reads CASRLGTDYNQPQHF. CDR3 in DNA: TGTGCCAGCAGACTAGGGACTGACTACAATCAGCCCCAGCATTTT.

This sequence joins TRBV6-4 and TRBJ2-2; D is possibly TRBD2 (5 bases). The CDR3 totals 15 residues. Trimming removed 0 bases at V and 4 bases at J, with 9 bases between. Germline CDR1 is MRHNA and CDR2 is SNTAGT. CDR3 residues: CASSDSEEGTGELFF. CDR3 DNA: TGTGCCAGCAGTGACTCGGAAGAGGGCACCGGGGAGCTGTTTTTT.